The clone carrying this T cell receptor (beta chain) was detected a few times. The antigen is not known. CDR3 size: 13 residues. V lost 4 bases and J lost 3, with 10 bases in between. From germline, CDR1 is SGHNT and CDR2 YYREEE (reference sequence). TCRdb passed the reads through MiXCR, listing each CDR3 protein once. The data hold more than 650,000 distinct CDR3 sequences, with roughly a third observed a single time. These data originate in a study of T cell repertoires in cytomegalovirus infection. About the research overall: Indications came from public TCR beta signatures; they pointed to CMV infection and to a matching HLA type. Study-wide points: Carriage of CMV together with the relevant HLA was identifiable through cumulative public TCR beta family frequency.

The TCR originated in a human donor in good health (CMV status not recorded). Some clones in this sample may be carry-over from other donors' samples. This chain uses TRBV5-4 with TRBJ1-2; no clear D. Sequenced: PBMCs. The CDR3 DNA is TGTGCCAGCAGCCTAGAGACCTACTATGGCTACACCTTC. This translates into CASSLETYYGYTF.